This entry is about one T cell receptor (beta chain). No antigen is known for it. The CDR3 is 13 residues long. V shed 0 bases and J shed 8 bases, with 10 bases lying between them. The germline V gene has CDR1 LGHNA and CDR2 YSLEER. These data are taken from a study of cytomegalovirus exposure and HLA in healthy donors. In the study overall: The same platform was used for the 100 to 150 validation repertoires as for the roughly 670 first-cohort repertoires, as reported in a later analysis.

Study-level results: That first-cohort TCR clusters tended to co-occur in the 120 or so validation repertoires was found in a later analysis. In vitro confirmation showed three CMV-associated chains to be CMV antigen specific. It was reported that the classifier diagnosed cytomegalovirus status with high specificity and sensitivity in both the original and validation cohorts.

Some clones are missing from TCRdb's copy, which holds only in-frame ones; the method was immunoSEQ multiplex PCR. The sample lists 45,000 to 65,000 clones; 90% to 95% were seen once. The sample was PBMCs. The chain couples TRBV4-3 to TRBJ1-2; D is uncertain. The sequence derives from a woman aged 18 to 35 in good health and CMV-seropositive. CDR3 nucleotide sequence: TGCGCCAGCAGCCAAGATTTAAGGGAGGGCTACACCTTC. Translating gives CASSQDLREGYTF.